The sequence of this TCR beta chain was determined in a study of T cells after yellow fever vaccination. Study-level information: SMART-Seq v4 Ultra Low Input handled preparation of low-cell-number fractions.

The table lists this clonotype with a few counts. Its specificity is unknown. Study observations and caveats: A small share of clonotypes appeared in both CD4 and CD8 compartments. The presence of abundant clonotypes contaminating from the bulk population was possible in FACS-sorted repertoires.

The CDR3 contains 15 residues. The ends lost 6 bases at V and 5 bases at J; junction bases unmatched: 9. Per the germline V gene, CDR1 is WSHSY and CDR2 is SAAADI. The TCR cDNA carried a universal primer site and UMIs from 5'RACE template switching. TCRdb analysed the 5' RACE reads with MiXCR anew, one entry per CDR3 protein. The sample has 300,000 to 450,000 distinct CDR3 sequences, about 8.3% seen once; the top ten hold about 16%. This chain connects TRBV10-2 to TRBJ2-5; 10 nucleotides match TRBD2. Sample: PBMCs, taken roughly 47 days after the first yellow fever vaccination. The TCR comes from a man aged 18 to 29 who received the YFV17D yellow fever vaccine. In DNA form, the CDR3 reads TGCGCCAGCAGCGCCCTAGCGGGGGACGGTGAGACCCAGTACTTC. It yields the protein CASSALAGDGETQYF.